This entry lists 13 T cell receptor beta chains sequenced from one sample in a study of blood T cell repertoires in COVID-19. Generated by immunoSEQ multiplex PCR, the TCRdb table keeps only in-frame clones and is missing some. The data show more than 85,000 clones, roughly 81% seen once. Sequenced sample: peripheral blood. The receptors here all came from a woman aged 70 to 79 with acute or convalescent COVID-19.

Many counts were recorded for this clone. The chain has TRBV7-9 and TRBJ2-3, with a weak D call TRBD2 (6 bases). The length of the CDR3 is 14 residues. Germline values: CDR1 SEHNR, CDR2 FQNEAQ (reference sequence). The germline V and J ends were trimmed by 5 bases and 3 bases, with 12 bases remaining between them. The CDR3 DNA is TGTGCCAGCAGCCAGGGCCGGGGGACAGATACGCAGTATTTT. Residues: CASSQGRGTDTQYF.

V usage is TRBV9 and J usage is TRBJ2-1; D call uncertain. Trimming removed 4 bases from V and 0 bases from J, with 14 bases in between. In germline, CDR1 is SGDLS, CDR2 YYNGEE. The CDR3 sequence is 16 residues long. CDR3 DNA sequence: TGTGCCAGCAGCCCCCGATGGGCTACCTCCTACAATGAGCAGTTCTTC. Residues: CASSPRWATSYNEQFF.

The J gene is TRBJ2-3, the V gene TRBV2, with D perhaps TRBD2 (5 bases). V was trimmed by 0 bases and J by 3 bases, leaving 10 bases between them. Per germline, CDR1 SNHLY and CDR2 FYNNEI. The CDR3 runs 15 residues. The CDR3 DNA reads TGTGCCAGCAGTGAAGCGCGGGTGGGGACAGATACGCAGTATTTT. It translates to CASSEARVGTDTQYF.

V gene TRBV28 combines with J gene TRBJ1-6; D is uncertain. Germline V CDR1 and CDR2: MDHEN, SYDVKM. The CDR3 is made up of 12 amino acids. V lost 7 bases to trimming and J lost 7 bases, with 8 bases between them. The CDR3 loop is CASTAGNSPLHF. CDR3 DNA sequence: TGTGCCAGCACGGCAGGCAATTCACCCCTCCACTTT.

The rearrangement joins TRBV3-1 (or the pseudogene TRBV3-2) to TRBJ1-6; TRBD1 might be the D (5 bases). V lost 1 base and J lost 7, with 11 bases in between. Germline V lookup: CDR1 LGHDT, CDR2 YNNKEL (reference sequence). The CDR3 sequence is 15 residues long. The CDR3 DNA sequence: TGTGCCAGCAGCCAAGGGGTACAGGCGAATTCACCCCTCCACTTT. It yields the protein CASSQGVQANSPLHF.

This chain's CDR3 is CASSLGPHGGLGGYTF. In DNA, the CDR3 is TGTGCCAGCAGCTTGGGCCCCCACGGAGGTTTGGGTGGCTACACCTTC. The chain employs TRBV5-4 and TRBJ1-2; D is ambiguous. This CDR3 spans 16 amino acids. Trimming pared 0 bases from V and 7 bases from J, leaving 19 bases between. Germline CDR1 reads SGHNT; CDR2 reads YYREEE (reference sequence).

The rearrangement uses TRBV19 and TRBJ1-2; the match to TRBD1 covers 7 bases. This CDR3 is 17 amino acids long. Germline-derived CDR1 and CDR2 are LNHDA and SQIVND (reference sequence). Unmatched junction bases numbered 9, after V lost 1 base and J lost 1 base. The CDR3 spells CASSIGTGTAINYGYTF. DNA for the CDR3: TGTGCCAGTAGTATAGGGACCGGGACAGCGATTAACTATGGCTACACCTTC.

The chain employs TRBV2 and TRBJ2-1; 10 nucleotides agree with TRBD1. J lost 8 bases, V lost 8 bases, and 3 bases had no gene match. CDR3 length: 12 residues. CDR1 and CDR2 from the germline V gene are SNHLY and FYNNEI. CDR3 DNA sequence: TGTGCCAGCGGGGACAGGGGATATGAGCAGTTCTTC. Amino acids: CASGDRGYEQFF.

The V call is TRBV5-1, the J call TRBJ2-7, with TRBD1 identical over 10 bases. The CDR3 contains 17 residues. Germline loops: CDR1 SGHRS, CDR2 YFSETQ. The V and J ends lost 2 bases and 2 bases, in that order; junction bases with no gene match: 10. CDR3 DNA: TGCGCCAGCAGCTTCGATATGCCGGGACAGGGGACCTACGAGCAGTACTTC. Protein product: CASSFDMPGQGTYEQYF.

The gene calls are TRBV2 and TRBJ1-1, with TRBD1 identical over 8 bases. The germline gives CDR1 SNHLY, CDR2 FYNNEI. The length of the CDR3 is 14 residues. V lost 4 bases to trimming and J lost 7 bases; unmatched junction nucleotides: 8. The chain's CDR3 is CASSAETGDIEAFF. The CDR3 nucleotides read TGTGCCAGCAGTGCGGAGACAGGGGACATTGAAGCTTTCTTT. The variable domain in full, with the rest retrieved from reference TRBV2 and TRBJ1-1, is EPEVTQTPSHQVTQMGQEVILRCVPISNHLYFYWYRQILGQKVEFLVSFYNNEISEKSEIFDDQFSVERPDGSNFTLKIRSTKLEDSAMYFCASSAETGDIEAFFGQGTRLTVV.

The chain joins TRBV28 to TRBJ2-5; D remains ambiguous. Trimming removed 7 bases at V and 5 bases at J, with 8 bases between. Germline values: CDR1 MDHEN, CDR2 SYDVKM. The CDR3 contains 11 residues. CDR3: CASTDLETQYF. The CDR3 region has the DNA TGTGCCAGCACTGACTTGGAGACCCAGTACTTC.

The chain has TRBV6-2 or TRBV6-3 and TRBJ2-2; D gene uncertain. The length of the CDR3 is 14 residues. CDR1 MNHEY and CDR2 SVGEGT come from the germline V gene. Trimming cost V 2 bases and J 4 bases, with 8 bases left between them. Written as DNA, the CDR3 is TGTGCCAGCAGTTACGGGCACCTCACCGGGGAGCTGTTTTTT. Its translation is CASSYGHLTGELFF.

The genes are TRBV19 and TRBJ2-6; 7 bases line up with TRBD1. Germline V gene sequence: CDR1 LNHDA, CDR2 SQIVND (reference sequence). V gave up 6 bases and J gave up 0 bases; unmatched junction bases: 5. This CDR3 region has 16 residues. The CDR3 DNA follows: TGTGCCAGTAGGTGGGACAGACACTCTGGGGCCAACGTCCTGACTTTC. Amino acids: CASRWDRHSGANVLTF.